A single sample is the source of the 2 T cell receptor beta chains below, sequenced in a study of response to subunit inactivated influenza vaccine. TCRdb reprocessed the RT-PCR reads via MiXCR and lists one record per CDR3 protein. This sample has approximately 300,000 distinct CDR3 sequences, with over 20% found just once. The sequencing used PBMCs from blood, collected around 22 months after vaccination. These TCRs come from a man aged 45-69 years who received an inactivated influenza vaccine.

This clonotype was detected a few times. The genes are TRBV3-1 and TRBJ2-5, with D perhaps TRBD2 (6 bases). The germline CDR1 and CDR2 sequences are LGHDT and YNNKEL (reference sequence). The CDR3 consists of 14 residues. V was shortened by 4 bases and J by 0 bases, with 9 bases between the two germline ends. The CDR3 sequence: CASSPEGYQETQYF. The CDR3 bases are TGTGCCAGCAGCCCGGAGGGGTACCAAGAGACCCAGTACTTC.

The CDR3 is CASSLHVNNEQFF. CDR3 coding DNA: TGTGCCAGCAGCTTACACGTAAACAATGAGCAGTTCTTC. The rearrangement joins TRBV7-3 to TRBJ2-1, with D hard to call. V was trimmed by 2 bases and J by 5 bases, leaving 7 bases between them. CDR1 is SGHTA, CDR2 FQGTGA, per germline. The CDR3 sequence is 13 residues long.